These 5 T cell receptor beta chains were sequenced from one sample in a study of blood T cell repertoires in COVID-19. Some clones are missing from TCRdb's copy, which holds only in-frame ones; the method was immunoSEQ multiplex PCR. The data contain about 100,000 clones, around nine tenths of them singletons. Sequencing input: peripheral blood. Source of these receptors: a human donor in a cohort sampled during active COVID-19.

The CDR3 protein is CASSISNDRVTGELFF. The CDR3 DNA reads TGTGCCAGTAGTATAAGTAACGACAGGGTAACCGGGGAGCTGTTTTTT. The V and J genes are TRBV19 and TRBJ2-2; 7 positions agree with TRBD1. The CDR3 consists of 16 residues. Germline V gene lookup returns CDR1 LNHDA and CDR2 SQIVND (reference sequence). The junction had 8 bases not matched to a gene; V was cut back by 2 bases and J by 5 bases.

This clone was recorded a few times. The V gene is TRBV5-4, the J gene TRBJ2-7, with TRBD2 matching 7 bases. The CDR3 consists of 14 residues. J gave up 7 bases and V 1 base, and 8 bases lay outside the gene matches. Germline V gene lookup returns CDR1 SGHNT and CDR2 YYREEE (reference sequence). The CDR3: CASSLLDGRREQYF. The CDR3 DNA is TGTGCCAGCAGCTTGTTAGACGGGAGGCGTGAGCAGTACTTC.

CDR3 region: CASSIQQNYGYTF. In DNA, the CDR3 is TGTGCCAGTAGTATACAACAAAACTATGGCTACACCTTC. The chain recombines TRBV19 with TRBJ1-2; D is undetermined. The germline V gene has CDR1 LNHDA and CDR2 SQIVND (reference sequence). This CDR3 comprises 13 residues. Trimming pared 2 bases from V and 2 bases from J, leaving 6 bases between.

This clone was observed a single time. The chain links TRBV29-1 to TRBJ1-4, with TRBD1 matching 9 bases. V dropped 5 bases and J dropped 2; count of bases not matched to a gene: 3. CDR1 and CDR2 (germline): SQVTM, ANQGSEA. This CDR3 region has 14 residues. The CDR3 region is CSVTGGATNEKLFF. Written as DNA, the CDR3 is TGCAGCGTTACAGGGGGCGCGACTAATGAAAAACTGTTTTTT.

V is TRBV7-9 and J is TRBJ2-4; TRBD2 might be the D (7 bases). CDR1 SEHNR and CDR2 FQNEAQ come from the germline V gene (reference sequence). Trimming stripped 3 bases from V and 8 bases from J, with 14 bases between. The CDR3 runs to 14 residues. The CDR3 is CASSFGGGADIQYF. In DNA, the CDR3 is TGTGCCAGCAGCTTCGGAGGGGGGGCTGACATTCAGTACTTC.